The 16 T cell receptor beta chains presented below share a single source sample, sequenced in a study of T cell changes during pregnancy in multiple sclerosis. The protocol was immunoSEQ multiplex PCR, while the TCRdb copy is restricted to in-frame clones and leaves out a portion. The sample lists about 40,000 clones; 75% to 95% were seen once. The sequencing here drew on CD8+ T cells from peripheral blood mononuclear cells, taken before pregnancy. These receptors were taken from a female donor with multiple sclerosis, enrolled in a pregnancy study.

This clone was picked up one time. This rearrangement joins TRBV7-9 to TRBJ1-2; TRBD1 is a possible D gene (6 bases). The CDR3 totals 17 residues. V lost 1 base and J lost 4, with 19 bases in between. Germline CDR1 SEHNR, CDR2 FQNEAQ (reference sequence). CDR3 DNA: TGTGCCAGCAGCTTAGTACAGGGAGGGGGGTCCTCCTATGGCTACACCTTC. Amino acid sequence: CASSLVQGGGSSYGYTF.

The chain joins TRBV19 to TRBJ1-5; 7 bases align to TRBD1. The CDR3 consists of 14 residues. CDR1 is LNHDA, CDR2 SQIVND, per germline (reference sequence). Trimming cost V 5 bases and J 2 bases; bases outside gene matches: 3. CDR3: CASSAGTGNQPQHF. CDR3 nucleotide sequence: TGTGCCAGTAGTGCGGGGACAGGCAATCAGCCCCAGCATTTT.

The chain recombines TRBV28 with TRBJ2-3; TRBD1 matches at 10 bases. The CDR3 has 13 residues. CDR1 and CDR2 from the germline V gene are MDHEN and SYDVKM. Losses at the gene ends were 5 bases for V and 10 bases for J; bases not matched to a gene: 6. The CDR3, as DNA: TGTGCCAGCAGTAGACAGGGGGCGAATGCGCAGTATTTT. This encodes CASSRQGANAQYF.

The rearrangement uses TRBV28 and TRBJ2-1, with D perhaps TRBD2 (5 bases). The CDR3 totals 14 residues. Between the trimmed V and J ends, which lost 5 bases and 9 bases, there was a span of 17 bases. Germline V gene data show CDR1 as MDHEN and CDR2 as SYDVKM. The CDR3 sequence: CASSPRVLASEQFF. CDR3 coding DNA: TGTGCCAGCAGTCCGCGGGTTTTGGCATCTGAGCAGTTCTTC. Drawing the rest from reference TRBV28 and TRBJ2-1, the complete variable domain is DVKVTQSSRYLVKRTGEKVFLECVQDMDHENMFWYRQDPGLGLRLIYFSYDVKMKEKGDIPEGYSVSREKKERFSLILESASTNQTSMYLCASSPRVLASEQFFGPGTRLTVL.

This rearrangement joins TRBV13 to TRBJ2-1; D is ambiguous. The V end was cut by 2 bases, the J end by 6 bases, with 5 bases between. Germline V gives CDR1 PRHDT, CDR2 FYEKMQ (reference sequence). The CDR3 covers 12 residues. The CDR3 protein is CASSLTLNEQFF. The CDR3 nucleotides are TGTGCCAGCAGCTTAACTCTCAATGAGCAGTTCTTC.

The chain employs TRBV7-9 and TRBJ2-1, with 7 bases identical to TRBD2. CDR3 length: 15 amino acids. Germline assignment: CDR1 SEHNR and CDR2 FQNEAQ (reference sequence). V lost 4 bases and J lost 0; bases outside the gene matches: 3. The CDR3 DNA reads TGTGCCAGCAGCTCCCTAGCGGTCTCCTACAATGAGCAGTTCTTC. Translated, it gives CASSSLAVSYNEQFF.

This clone was seen a handful of times. CDR3 region: CASSILAAGAGTGELFF. CDR3 nucleotide sequence: TGTGCCAGTAGTATTTTGGCGGCGGGGGCGGGCACCGGGGAGCTGTTTTTT. The gene calls are TRBV19 and TRBJ2-2, with a possible D match to TRBD2 (7 bases). CDR1 and CDR2 from the germline V gene are LNHDA and SQIVND (reference sequence). V lost 3 bases and J lost 4, with 18 bases in between. The CDR3 has 17 amino acids.

This chain links TRBV6-4 with TRBJ2-1, with a possible D match to TRBD2 (5 bases). Between the trimmed V and J ends, which lost 4 bases and 7 bases, there was a span of 11 bases. The CDR3 loop spans 13 amino acids. The germline V gene encodes CDR1 MRHNA and CDR2 SNTAGT. DNA of the CDR3: TGTGCCAGCAGTGCGTCGACTACGAATGAGCAGTTCTTC. As protein: CASSASTTNEQFF.

This chain uses TRBV4-2 with TRBJ2-7; D remains unclear. With 4 bases removed from V and 1 base from J, the gap between germline ends came to 11 bases. CDR1 is LGHNA and CDR2 is YNFKEQ in the germline V gene. The CDR3 has 14 residues. The CDR3 nucleotides read TGTGCCAGCAGCCTAACGAGCGCATCCTACGAGCAGTACTTC. It yields the protein CASSLTSASYEQYF.

The gene calls are TRBV7-9 and TRBJ1-5; D uncertain. The CDR3 is 13 amino acids. Germline-derived CDR1 and CDR2 are SEHNR and FQNEAQ (reference sequence). Trimming cost V 0 bases and J 4 bases, with 4 bases left between them. Here the CDR3 DNA reads TGTGCCAGCAGCTTAGCTCTAAATCAGCCCCAGCATTTT. The encoded protein is CASSLALNQPQHF.

J is TRBJ2-7 and V is TRBV7-9, with TRBD2 matching over 8 bases. The germline V gene encodes CDR1 SEHNR and CDR2 FQNEAQ (reference sequence). Germline trimming cut 11 bases from V and 6 bases from J; bases unmatched to any gene: 15. CDR3 length: 14 amino acids. CDR3 in amino acids: CAVNEGAGVFEQYF. CDR3 coding DNA: TGTGCCGTGAACGAGGGAGCGGGAGTTTTCGAGCAGTACTTC.

V and J are TRBV27 and TRBJ2-7; D may be TRBD1 (6 bases). The CDR3 is made up of 12 amino acids. Germline V gene sequence: CDR1 MNHEY, CDR2 SMNVEV (reference sequence). Between the trimmed V and J ends, which lost 5 bases and 5 bases, there was a span of 10 bases. CDR3 sequence reads: CASSPGANEQYF. The CDR3 coding sequence is TGTGCCAGCAGTCCAGGGGCTAACGAGCAGTACTTC.

CDR3 residues: CASILRSQEQFF. The CDR3 DNA is TGTGCCAGCATTTTGAGGAGTCAGGAGCAGTTCTTC. The chain links TRBV11-3 to TRBJ2-1; D unresolved. The CDR3 totals 12 residues. With 7 bases removed from V and 10 bases from J, the gap between germline ends came to 14 bases. Germline V gene sequence: CDR1 SGHNT, CDR2 YENEEA.

This chain connects TRBV9 to TRBJ1-2, with TRBD1 as a possible D gene (6 bases). CDR1 is SGDLS and CDR2 is YYNGEE in the germline V gene. Trimming stripped 2 bases from V and 7 bases from J, with 15 bases between. The CDR3 is made up of 14 amino acids. For the CDR3, the DNA is TGTGCCAGCAGCGTCCGGACAGAAATGGGTGGCTACACCTTC. Translating gives CASSVRTEMGGYTF.

The chain joins TRBV7-9 to TRBJ1-2; a weak D match, TRBD1 (6 bases). The CDR3 has 13 residues. The V end lost 6 bases, the J end lost 8 bases, and 16 bases lay between the germline ends. Germline V gene lookup returns CDR1 SEHNR and CDR2 FQNEAQ (reference sequence). The CDR3 DNA reads as TGTGCCAGCAGTTCAGGGGTTTTGGTCGGCTACACCTTC. This codes for CASSSGVLVGYTF.

This chain links TRBV27 with TRBJ2-1; TRBD2 agrees at 11 bases. In germline, CDR1 is MNHEY, CDR2 SMNVEV (reference sequence). The ends lost 6 bases at V and 4 bases at J; junction bases unmatched: 8. This CDR3 region has 16 residues. The CDR3 sequence: CASRNTGTSGYNEQFF. For the CDR3, the DNA is TGTGCCAGCAGAAACACCGGGACTAGCGGTTACAATGAGCAGTTCTTC.